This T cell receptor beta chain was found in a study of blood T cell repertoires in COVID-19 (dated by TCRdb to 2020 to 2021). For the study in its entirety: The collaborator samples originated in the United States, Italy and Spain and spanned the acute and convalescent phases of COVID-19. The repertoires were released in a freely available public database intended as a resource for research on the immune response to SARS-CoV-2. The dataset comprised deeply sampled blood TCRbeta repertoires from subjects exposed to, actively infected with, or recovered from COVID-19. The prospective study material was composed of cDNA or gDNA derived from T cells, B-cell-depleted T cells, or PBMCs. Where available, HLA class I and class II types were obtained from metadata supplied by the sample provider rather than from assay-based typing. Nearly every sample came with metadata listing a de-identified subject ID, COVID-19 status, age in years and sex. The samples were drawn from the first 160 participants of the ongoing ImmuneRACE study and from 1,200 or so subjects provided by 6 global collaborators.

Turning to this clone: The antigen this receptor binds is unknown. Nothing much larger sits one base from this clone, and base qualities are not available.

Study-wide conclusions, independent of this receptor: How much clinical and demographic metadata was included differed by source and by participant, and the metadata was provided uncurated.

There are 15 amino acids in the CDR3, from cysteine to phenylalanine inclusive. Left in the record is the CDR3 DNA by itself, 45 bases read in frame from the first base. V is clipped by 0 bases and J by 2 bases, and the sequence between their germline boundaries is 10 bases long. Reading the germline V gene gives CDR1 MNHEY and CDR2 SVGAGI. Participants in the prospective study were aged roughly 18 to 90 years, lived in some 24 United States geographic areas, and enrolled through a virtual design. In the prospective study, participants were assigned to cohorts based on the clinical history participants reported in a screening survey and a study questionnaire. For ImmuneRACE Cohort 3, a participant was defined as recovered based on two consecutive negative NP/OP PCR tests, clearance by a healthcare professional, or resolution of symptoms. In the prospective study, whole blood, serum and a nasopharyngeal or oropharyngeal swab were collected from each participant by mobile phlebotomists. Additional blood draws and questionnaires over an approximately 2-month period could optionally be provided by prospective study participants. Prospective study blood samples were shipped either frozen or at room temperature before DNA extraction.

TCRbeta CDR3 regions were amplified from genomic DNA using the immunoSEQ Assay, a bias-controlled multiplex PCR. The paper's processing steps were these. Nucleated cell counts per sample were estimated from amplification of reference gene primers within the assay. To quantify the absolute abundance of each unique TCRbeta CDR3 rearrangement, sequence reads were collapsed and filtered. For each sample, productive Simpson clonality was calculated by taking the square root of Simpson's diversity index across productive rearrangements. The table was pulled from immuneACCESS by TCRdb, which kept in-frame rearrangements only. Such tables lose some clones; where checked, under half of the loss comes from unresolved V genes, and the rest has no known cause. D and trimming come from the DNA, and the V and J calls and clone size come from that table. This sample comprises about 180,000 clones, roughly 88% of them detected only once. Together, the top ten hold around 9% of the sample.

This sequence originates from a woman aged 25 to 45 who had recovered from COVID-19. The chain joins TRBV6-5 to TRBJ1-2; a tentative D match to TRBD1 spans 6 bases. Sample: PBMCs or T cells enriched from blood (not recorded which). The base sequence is TGTGCCAGCAGTTACTCAGGGGGAGAAAACTATGGCTACACCTTC. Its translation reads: CASSYSGGENYGYTF.